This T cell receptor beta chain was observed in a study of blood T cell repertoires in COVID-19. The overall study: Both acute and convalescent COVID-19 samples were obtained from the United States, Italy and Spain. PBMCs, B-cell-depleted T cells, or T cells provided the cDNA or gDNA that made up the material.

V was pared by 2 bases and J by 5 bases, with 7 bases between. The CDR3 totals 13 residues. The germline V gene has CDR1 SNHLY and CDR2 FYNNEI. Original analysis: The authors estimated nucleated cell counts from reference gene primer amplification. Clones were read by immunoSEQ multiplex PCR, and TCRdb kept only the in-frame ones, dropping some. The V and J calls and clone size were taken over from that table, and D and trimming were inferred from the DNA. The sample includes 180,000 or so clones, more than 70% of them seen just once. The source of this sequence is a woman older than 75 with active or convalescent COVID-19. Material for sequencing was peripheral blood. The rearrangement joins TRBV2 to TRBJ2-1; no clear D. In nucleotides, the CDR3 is TGTGCCAGCAGTGAACGCGAGAACAATGAGCAGTTCTTC. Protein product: CASSERENNEQFF.